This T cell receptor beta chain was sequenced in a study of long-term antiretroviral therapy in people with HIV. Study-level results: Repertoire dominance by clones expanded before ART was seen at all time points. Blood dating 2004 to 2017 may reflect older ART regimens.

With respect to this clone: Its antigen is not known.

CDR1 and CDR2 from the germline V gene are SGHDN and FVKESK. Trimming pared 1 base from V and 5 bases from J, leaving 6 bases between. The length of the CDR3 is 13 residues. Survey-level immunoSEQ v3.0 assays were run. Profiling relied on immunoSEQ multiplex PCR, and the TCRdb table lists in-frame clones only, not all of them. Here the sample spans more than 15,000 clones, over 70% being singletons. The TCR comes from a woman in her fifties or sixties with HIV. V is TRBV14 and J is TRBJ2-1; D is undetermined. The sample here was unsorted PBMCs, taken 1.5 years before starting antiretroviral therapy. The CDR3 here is CASSQGLNNEQFF. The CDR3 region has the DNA TGTGCCAGCAGCCAAGGATTGAACAATGAGCAGTTCTTC.